This TCR beta chain was identified during a study of shared clonotypes between healthy human individuals. The V gene lost 4 bases and the J gene lost 6 bases, with 30 bases spanning the gap. Per the germline V gene, CDR1 is SGDLS and CDR2 is YYNGEE. The CDR3 extends over 19 amino acids. Terminally differentiated effector memory CD45RA+ cells were excluded by CCR7 positive selection of CD45RO-negative cells. Only in-frame clones appear in the TCRdb table, and some are missing; sequencing was by immunoSEQ multiplex PCR. There are roughly 2.1 million clones in the sample; about 93% occur only once, and around 1.7% lies in the top ten.

V is TRBV9 and J is TRBJ2-3; D might be TRBD2 (5 bases). The specimen was naive CD8+ T cells from PBMCs. The source of this sequence is a man aged 18 to 30 in good health. Some clones in this sample may be carry-over from other donors' samples. The CDR3 sequence is CASSTQIGERSDPSDTQYF. For the CDR3, the DNA is TGTGCCAGCAGCACTCAGATCGGGGAAAGATCTGACCCATCGGATACGCAGTATTTT. The variable domain in full, with the rest retrieved from reference TRBV9 and TRBJ2-3, is DSGVTQTPKHLITATGQRVTLRCSPRSGDLSVYWYQQSLDQGLQFLIQYYNGEERAKGNILERFSAQQFPDLHSELNLSSLELGDSALYFCASSTQIGERSDPSDTQYFGPGTRLTVL.